This section outlines one T cell receptor (beta chain) sequence together with its context. Germline V gene sequence: CDR1 SEHNR, CDR2 FQNEAQ (reference sequence). With 5 bases clipped from V and 1 base from J, the junction kept 8 bases outside the gene matches. This CDR3 has 16 residues. The entry originates in a study of T-cell reconstitution after alpha-beta-depleted transplantation in children. This sample's TCRbeta library carried unique molecular identifier barcodes. TCRdb re-derived calls from the PCR reads in MiXCR, one entry per CDR3 protein. This table has 490,000 or so distinct CDR3 sequences, roughly an eighth appearing once.

The chain combines TRBV7-9 with TRBJ2-5; TRBD1 agrees at 9 bases. The clonotype was recovered from a human donor who donated a stem cell graft to a child with combined immunodeficiency. The source was PBMCs from the stem cell graft donor, collected from the stem cell graft. The CDR3 bases are TGTGCCAGCAGCCCGCCGGACAGGGGCATCCAAGAGACCCAGTACTTC. Protein product: CASSPPDRGIQETQYF.